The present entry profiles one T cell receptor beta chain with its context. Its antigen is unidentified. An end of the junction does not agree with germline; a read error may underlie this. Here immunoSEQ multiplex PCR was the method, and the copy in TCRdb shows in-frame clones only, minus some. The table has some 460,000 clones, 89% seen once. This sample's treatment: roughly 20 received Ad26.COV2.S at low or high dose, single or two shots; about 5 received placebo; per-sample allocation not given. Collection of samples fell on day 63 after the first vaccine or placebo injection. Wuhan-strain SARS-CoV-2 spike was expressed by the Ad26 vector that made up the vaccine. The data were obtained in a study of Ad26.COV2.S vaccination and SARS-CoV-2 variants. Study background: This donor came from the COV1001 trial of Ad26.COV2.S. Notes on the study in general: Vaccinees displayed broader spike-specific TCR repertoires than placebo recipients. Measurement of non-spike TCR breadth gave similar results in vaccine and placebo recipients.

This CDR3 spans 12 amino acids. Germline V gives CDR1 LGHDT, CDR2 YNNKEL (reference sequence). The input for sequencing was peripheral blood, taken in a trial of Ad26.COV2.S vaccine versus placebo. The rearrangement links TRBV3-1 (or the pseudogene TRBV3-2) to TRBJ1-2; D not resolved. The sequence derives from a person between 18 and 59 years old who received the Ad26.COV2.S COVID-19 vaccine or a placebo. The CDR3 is CASSQDAWRYSF. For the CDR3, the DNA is TGTGCCAGCAGCCAGGATGCCTGGAGGTACTCCTTC.